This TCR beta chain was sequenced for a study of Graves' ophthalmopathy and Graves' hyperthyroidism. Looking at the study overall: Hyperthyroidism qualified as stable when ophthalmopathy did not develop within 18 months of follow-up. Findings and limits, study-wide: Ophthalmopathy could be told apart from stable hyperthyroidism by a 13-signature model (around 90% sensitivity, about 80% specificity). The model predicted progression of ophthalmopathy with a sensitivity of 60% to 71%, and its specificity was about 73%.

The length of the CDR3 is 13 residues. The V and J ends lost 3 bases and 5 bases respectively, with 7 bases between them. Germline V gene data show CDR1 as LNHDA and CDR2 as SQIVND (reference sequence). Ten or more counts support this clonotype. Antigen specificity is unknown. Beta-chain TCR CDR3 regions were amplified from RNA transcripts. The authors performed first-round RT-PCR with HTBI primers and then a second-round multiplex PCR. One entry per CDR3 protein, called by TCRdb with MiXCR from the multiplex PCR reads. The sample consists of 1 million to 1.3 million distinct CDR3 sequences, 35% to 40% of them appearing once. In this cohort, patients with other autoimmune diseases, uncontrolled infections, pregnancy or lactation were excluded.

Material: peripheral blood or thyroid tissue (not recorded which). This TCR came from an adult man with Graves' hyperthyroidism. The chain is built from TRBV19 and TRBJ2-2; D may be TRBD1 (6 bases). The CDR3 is CASSIGTTGELFF. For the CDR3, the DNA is TGTGCCAGTAGTATCGGGACAACCGGGGAGCTGTTTTTT.